This T cell receptor (beta chain) is from a study of shared clonotypes between healthy human individuals. Study summary: Used for every donor were three CD4 naive, three CD4 memory, two CD8 naive and one CD8 memory plate.

V was pared by 1 base and J by 1 base, with 3 bases of the junction left unmatched. Germline V gene lookup returns CDR1 SGHTA and CDR2 FQGNSA. The CDR3 contains 15 residues. Assay used: immunoSEQ multiplex PCR; TCRdb lists only in-frame clones, some missing. Of millions of clones listed, 90% to 95% are singletons. The rearrangement links TRBV7-2 to TRBJ1-2, with 7 bases aligning to TRBD1. Input material: naive CD4+ T cells sorted from blood. The sample's subset: CD45RA+ positively selected. This sequence originates from a young man in good health. The CDR3, as DNA: TGTGCCAGCAGCTTAGGGGACAGTTATAACTATGGCTACACCTTC. This translates into CASSLGDSYNYGYTF.